This T cell receptor (beta chain) was retrieved from a study of circulating CD8 cells and anti-PD-1 response in melanoma. By its share, this clonotype is medium-sized. CDR1 and CDR2 (germline): LGHDT, YNNKEL (reference sequence). The CDR3 extends over 18 amino acids. Trimming pared 5 bases from V and 0 bases from J, leaving 21 bases between. Sorting of live CD3+CD8+TCRalphabeta+ cells by PD-1 and/or TIGIT gave four subsets. Using approximately 14 ng of total RNA, TCR libraries were made with the QIAseq Immune Repertoire TCR panel. TCRdb reprocessed the reads via MiXCR and lists one record per CDR3 protein. The repertoire holds 1,000 to 1,500 distinct CDR3 sequences, with 9.6% as singletons.

The V gene is TRBV3-1, the J gene TRBJ2-3, with D perhaps TRBD2 (6 bases). This material consisted of CD8+ T cells from PBMCs, taken at baseline or after one month of anti-PD-1 therapy (not recorded which). The origin of this receptor is a human donor with melanoma. The CDR3 DNA follows: TGTGCCAGCAGCTTAGGCCATGATAGCGGCCCTAGCACAGATACGCAGTATTTT. It encodes CASSLGHDSGPSTDTQYF.